This record covers a single TCR beta chain. This CDR3 is 13 amino acids long. Germline lookup yields CDR1 LGHNT and CDR2 FRNRAP. V lost 1 base, J lost 8 bases, and 9 bases lay in between. Original methodology: By means of reference gene primer amplification, nucleated cell counts were estimated. Here immunoSEQ multiplex PCR was the method, and the copy in TCRdb shows in-frame clones only, minus some. V, J and clone size were drawn from that table, and D and trimming were deduced from the DNA. The repertoire holds around 170,000 clones, with approximately 79% as singletons. The sample originates from a study of blood T cell repertoires in COVID-19. The wider study: Samples came from the United States, Italy and Spain, spanning acute and convalescent COVID-19. T cells, B-cell-depleted T cells, or PBMCs supplied cDNA or gDNA.

This chain joins TRBV12-5 and TRBJ2-1, with D perhaps TRBD1 (5 bases). This TCR derives from a man aged 25 to 40 with active or convalescent COVID-19. Sample: peripheral blood. For the CDR3, the DNA is TGTGCTAGTGGTTTGGATCAGGGTTATGAGCAGTTCTTC. This translates into CASGLDQGYEQFF. The full variable domain, rest sourced from reference TRBV12-5 and TRBJ2-1, is DARVTQTPRHKVTEMGQEVTMRCQPILGHNTVFWYRQTMMQGLELLAYFRNRAPLDDSGMPKDRFSAEMPDATLATLKIQPSEPRDSAVYFCASGLDQGYEQFFGPGTRLTVL.